This T cell receptor (beta chain) was found in a study of cytomegalovirus exposure and HLA in healthy donors. As regards this clone: Its target is not known. This sample includes further DNA sequences coding for the same CDR3.

Per the germline V gene, CDR1 is SNHLY and CDR2 is FYNNEI. This CDR3 spans 15 amino acids. V shed 5 bases and J shed 8 bases, with 19 bases lying between them. Whole-study findings and limits: Common viral pathogens seemed to be connected with several of the most significant clusters, according to a later analysis. Despite most TCR sequences being rare, some public TCRs occurred in many donors. The study had only CMV serostatus as immune exposure information.

60 Vbeta and 13 Jbeta primers were used in PCR. Profiled with immunoSEQ multiplex PCR; TCRdb holds only in-frame clones, not every one. The sample holds 170,000 or so clones, about 80% seen once. J is TRBJ1-5 and V is TRBV2; D gene unclear. Sample: PBMCs. The receptor comes from a man between 18 and 29 years old in good health and CMV-seronegative. The CDR3 nucleotides read TGTGCCAGCAGTCCATTTGGACGGGAAGAGGAGCCCCAGCATTTT. Its translation is CASSPFGREEEPQHF.